Below are 10 T cell receptor beta chains sequenced from a single sample in a study of CD8 T cells in Susac syndrome. cDNA came from roughly 0.5 to 1 ug RNA primed by random hexamers. TCRdb fed the immunoSEQ multiplex PCR reads into MiXCR, producing one record per CDR3 protein. The data contain roughly 200,000 distinct CDR3 sequences, around 96% of them singletons. The sequenced material came from CD4+ T cells from PBMCs. The source is a human donor in good health.

The V gene is TRBV28, the J gene TRBJ2-4; perhaps D is TRBD1 or TRBD2 (5 bases each). The V end lost 7 bases, the J end lost 8 bases, and 15 bases lay between the germline ends. CDR1 is MDHEN, CDR2 SYDVKM, per germline. The CDR3 consists of 13 residues. Here the CDR3 reads CASTQPGLHIQYF. CDR3 nucleotides: TGTGCCAGCACCCAACCGGGGCTTCACATTCAGTACTTC.

V and J are TRBV11-3 and TRBJ2-1, with 9 bases lining up with TRBD2. Germline CDR1 reads SGHNT; CDR2 reads YENEEA. The CDR3 spans 14 residues. V lost 5 bases, J lost 6 bases, and 5 bases stayed unmatched. CDR3 nucleotide sequence: TGTGCCAGCAGCGTATATAGCGGGAGCAATGAGCAGTTCTTC. Amino acids: CASSVYSGSNEQFF.

The rearrangement uses TRBV7-2 and TRBJ2-6, with D perhaps TRBD1 (6 bases). Trimming cost V 5 bases and J 0 bases, with 14 bases left between them. The CDR3 length is 17 residues. Germline-derived CDR1 and CDR2 are SGHTA and FQGNSA. The CDR3 region has the DNA TGTGCCAGCAGCAAATACAGGGCCCTCTCTGGGGCCAACGTCCTGACTTTC. The encoded protein is CASSKYRALSGANVLTF.

The J gene is TRBJ2-7, the V gene TRBV28, with 9 bases lining up with TRBD1. With 5 bases clipped from V and 5 bases from J, the junction kept 1 base outside the gene matches. This CDR3 region has 12 residues. Germline CDR1 reads MDHEN; CDR2 reads SYDVKM. CDR3 coding DNA: TGTGCCAGCAGTCGGACAGGGGACGAGCAGTACTTC. This gives the protein CASSRTGDEQYF.

The genes are TRBV5-1 and TRBJ2-7; D unresolved. V lost 4 bases, J lost 0 bases, and 14 bases lay in between. CDR1 and CDR2 (germline): SGHRS, YFSETQ. The CDR3 consists of 15 residues. The CDR3 loop reads CASSPGARSSYEQYF. In nucleotides, the CDR3 is TGCGCCAGCAGCCCTGGCGCCAGGAGCTCCTACGAGCAGTACTTC.

In regard to this clonotype: One junction end does not reproduce the germline sequence, and a read error may be involved. The chain links TRBV18 to TRBJ2-1; 13 bases map to TRBD2. This CDR3 is 13 amino acids long. The germline V gene encodes CDR1 KGHSH and CDR2 LQKENI. CDR3 nucleotides: TGTGCCAGCTCACCGAAACTAGCGGGAGGGCCGGGCTTC. Protein: CASSPKLAGGPGF. Supplemented by reference TRBV18 and TRBJ2-1, the full variable domain reads NAGVMQNPRHLVRRRGQEARLRCSPMKGHSHVYWYRQLPEEGLKFMVYLQKENIIDESGMPKERFSAEFPKEGPSILRIQQVVRGDSAAYFCASSPKLAGGPGFGPGTRLTVL.

J is TRBJ2-3 and V is TRBV30; perhaps D is TRBD1 or TRBD2 (5 bases each). Germline CDR1 reads GTSNPN; CDR2 reads SVGIG (reference sequence). V dropped 3 bases and J dropped 4 bases, with 14 bases sitting between them. The CDR3 extends over 14 amino acids. Here the CDR3 DNA reads TGTGCCTGGAGATTTGGGCAGGGAGCAGATACGCAGTATTTT. This codes for CAWRFGQGADTQYF.

The V gene is TRBV30, the J gene TRBJ1-5; D is ambiguous. Per the germline V gene, CDR1 is GTSNPN and CDR2 is SVGIG (reference sequence). Trimming stripped 0 bases from V and 7 bases from J, with 13 bases between. This CDR3 has 14 amino acids. CDR3 sequence reads: CAWSVNRGGQPQHF. CDR3 nucleotides: TGTGCCTGGAGTGTGAACCGGGGAGGCCAGCCCCAGCATTTT.

The chain couples TRBV29-1 to TRBJ2-2; 10 bases fit TRBD2. V gave up 7 bases and J gave up 4 bases; unmatched junction bases: 3. Germline lookup yields CDR1 SQVTM and CDR2 ANQGSEA. This CDR3 is built from 13 residues. Here the CDR3 reads CSGASGSTGELFF. DNA of the CDR3: TGCAGCGGTGCTAGCGGGAGCACCGGGGAGCTGTTTTTT.

The genes are TRBV18 and TRBJ2-7; TRBD1 might be the D (6 bases). The germline V and J ends were trimmed by 0 bases and 5 bases, with 14 bases remaining between them. This CDR3 has 15 amino acids. Germline assignment: CDR1 KGHSH and CDR2 LQKENI. This CDR3 is CASSPPGTWDNEQYF. CDR3 sequence (DNA): TGTGCCAGCTCACCACCGGGGACCTGGGACAACGAGCAGTACTTC.